The 8 T cell receptor beta chains given below trace back to one sample, sequenced in a study of blood T cells in healthy people across ages. A J-beta primer mix and a sample-barcoded 5' primer were used in a second PCR of roughly 6 to 12 cycles. From the 5' RACE reads, TCRdb called clonotypes with MiXCR, one entry per CDR3 protein. The sample carries 750,000 to 1,000,000 distinct CDR3 sequences, approximately 32% recorded once. This sample was shared with a second study, whose subject was T cells of mothers and their children.

Material for sequencing was blood. The source of these receptors is a woman between 35 and 50 years old in good health.

To note about this clonotype: This may be a read error, as it is one base from a much larger clone. This chain links TRBV30 with TRBJ2-7; the D is unclear. Germline V gene lookup returns CDR1 GTSNPN and CDR2 SVGIG (reference sequence). This CDR3 has 12 amino acids. Trimming took 4 bases from V and 0 from J, leaving 7 bases between them. The DNA for the CDR3 is TGTGCCTGGAAGCGAAGCTCCTACGAGCAGTACTTC. This translates into CAWKRSSYEQYF.

This clonotype turned up a few times. The chain links TRBV3-1 to TRBJ2-5; D perhaps matches TRBD2 (7 bases). The CDR3 is made up of 17 amino acids. V lost 1 base, J lost 11 bases, and 26 bases lay in between. Germline lookup yields CDR1 LGHDT and CDR2 YNNKEL (reference sequence). The DNA of the CDR3 is TGTGCCAGCAGCCAAGGGGCCGGGGGGCTGGGGTTCAATGAGCAGTACTTC. Its translation: CASSQGAGGLGFNEQYF.

This clonotype was counted only a few times. The gene calls are TRBV7-2 and TRBJ2-5; D is ambiguous. CDR3 length: 14 amino acids. The germline gives CDR1 SGHTA, CDR2 FQGNSA. V lost 0 bases and J lost 1, with 6 bases in between. CDR3 sequence reads: CASSLAAIQETQYF. Here the CDR3 DNA reads TGTGCCAGCAGCTTAGCGGCCATCCAAGAGACCCAGTACTTC.

A word on this clonotype: At one end the junction does not follow the germline gene, possibly because of a read error. The V call is TRBV6-5, the J call TRBJ1-1, with 7 bases identical to TRBD1. This CDR3 is 13 amino acids long. Germline CDR1 reads MNHEY; CDR2 reads SVGAGI. The CDR3 DNA follows: TGTGCCAGCAGTTACCGCGGACAGGTTGAAGTTTTCTTT. The encoded protein is CASSYRGQVEVFF.

This clonotype was counted at least ten times. The chain links TRBV5-1 to TRBJ2-7; perhaps TRBD2 as D (6 bases). The germline CDR1 and CDR2 sequences are SGHRS and YFSETQ. V dropped 4 bases and J dropped 4 bases, with 12 bases sitting between them. This CDR3 is 13 amino acids long. The CDR3 DNA sequence: TGCGCCAGCAGCCCGAGTGGGGGGTACGAGCAGTACTTC. It translates to CASSPSGGYEQYF.

This clonotype was recorded only once. The chain carries TRBV3-1 and TRBJ1-1; D gene unclear. Trimming left V 3 bases short and J 11 bases short, with 16 bases between. The CDR3 is made up of 13 amino acids. In germline, CDR1 is LGHDT, CDR2 YNNKEL (reference sequence). DNA of the CDR3: TGTGCCAGCAGCCAGGGAGGCTACGCAAGCGCTTTCTTT. The encoded protein is CASSQGGYASAFF.

Ten or more counts support this clonotype. The chain has TRBV12-3 or TRBV12-4 and TRBJ2-7; 8 nucleotides line up with TRBD1. CDR3 size: 16 residues. Germline trimming cut 0 bases from V and 5 bases from J; bases unmatched to any gene: 9. The CDR3 loop is CASSLALAGGFDEQYF. The DNA for the CDR3 is TGTGCCAGCAGTTTAGCGCTCGCAGGGGGCTTCGACGAGCAGTACTTC.

On this clonotype itself: Just one base apart from a much larger clone, this may be a read error. The chain combines TRBV20-1 with TRBJ2-4, with TRBD1 as a possible D gene (7 bases). This CDR3 comprises 14 residues. From germline, CDR1 is DFQATT and CDR2 SNEGSKA (reference sequence). CDR3 sequence: CGAKIQGDGSIQYF. DNA of the CDR3: TGCGGTGCTAAAATCCAGGGGGACGGGAGCATTCAGTACTTC.